This TCR beta chain was sequenced for a study of OX40 agonist ivuxolimab in advanced cancers. Study-wide results and caveats: Certain nonresponders additionally had low normalized T-cell clonal expansion. On average, CD8+ T cells had more expanded clones than CD4+.

On this clone itself: The antigen is not known.

V lost 6 bases, J lost 2 bases, and 7 bases stayed unmatched. The CDR3 is 14 residues long. Per the germline V gene, CDR1 is MNHNS and CDR2 is SASEGT. Measured with immunoSEQ multiplex PCR; TCRdb has only the in-frame clones, and not every one. Among over 70,000 clones listed, around nine tenths were seen once. The source was CD4+ or CD8+ T cells sorted from blood, collected in a trial of the OX40 agonist ivuxolimab. The chain employs TRBV6-1 and TRBJ2-7, with 7 positions matching TRBD1. The TCR sequence derives from an adult with an advanced solid tumor such as melanoma, head and neck, liver or kidney cancer. The CDR3 DNA sequence: TGTGCCAGCAGGACAGGGACAGTAACCTACGAGCAGTACTTC. It specifies CASRTGTVTYEQYF.